This TCR beta chain originates from a study of shared clonotypes between healthy human individuals. Study outcomes and limitations: Non-shared clonotypes had lower generation probabilities than clonotypes shared by all four sorted-subset donors.

This clone was counted a few times. Antigen: not known. Germline V gene sequence: CDR1 SGHVS, CDR2 FQNEAQ. The V and J ends lost 4 bases and 3 bases respectively, with 16 bases between them. The CDR3 contains 15 residues. Samples underwent the assay at deep level. Sequencing was performed with immunoSEQ multiplex PCR; in TCRdb, only in-frame clones are kept and a portion is missing. The repertoire holds some 790,000 clones, with approximately 72% as singletons. Only Caucasian adults living in Nashville, Tennessee made up the donor group. Sequenced input: memory CD4+ T cells sorted from blood. As for subset: CD45RA-negative fraction. This clonotype was sampled from a woman aged 25 to 45 in good health. The chain has TRBV7-8 and TRBJ2-7, with D perhaps matching TRBD1 (5 bases). The CDR3 sequence: CASSSGFADNYEQYF. The CDR3 region has the DNA TGTGCCAGCAGCTCAGGGTTCGCGGACAACTACGAGCAGTACTTC.